The rows below give T cell receptor beta chains drawn from one sample of a study of HIV-infected patients and healthy controls. TCRdb itself ran the 5' RACE reads through MiXCR, one entry per CDR3 protein. The table lists about 64,000 distinct CDR3 sequences, about a fifth of them singletons. The sequenced material came from CD4+ T cells from blood. The source of these receptors is a human donor in good health. Each CDR3 is given with its conserved first and last residue. The D gene is left open where the match is weak. The size field is filled for only some rows; it gives once, few, many or a size class.

V	J	D	size	CDR3	DNA
TRBV27	TRBJ1-1	NA	many	CASSLSSQTRGTEAFF	TGTGCCAGCAGTTTATCAAGTCAGACTCGGGGCACTGAAGCTTTCTTT
TRBV10-2	TRBJ1-1	NA	medium-sized	CASSDPRLPGAFF	TGCGCCAGCAGTGACCCGCGGTTACCTGGGGCTTTCTTT
TRBV20-1	TRBJ1-2	NA	NA	CSASIFQGLGYGYTF	TGCAGTGCTAGTATCTTCCAGGGGTTGGGCTATGGCTACACCTTC
TRBV20-1	TRBJ2-1	TRBD1	many	CSASPGGTDEQFF	TGCAGTGCTAGCCCAGGGGGCACGGATGAGCAGTTCTTC
TRBV7-2	TRBJ1-6	TRBD1	NA	CASSNRDRVPLHF	TGTGCCAGCAGCAACCGGGACAGGGTTCCCCTCCACTTT
TRBV20-1	TRBJ1-5	NA	few	CSARDRRLGSNQPQHF	TGCAGTGCTAGAGATAGGAGGTTGGGCAGCAATCAGCCCCAGCATTTT
TRBV21-1	TRBJ2-1	NA	NA	CASSSSVSSYNEQFF	TGTGCCAGCAGCTCCAGCGTCAGCTCCTACAATGAGCAGTTCTTC
TRBV30	TRBJ1-2	TRBD1	NA	CAWKAGGGSNYGYTF	TGTGCCTGGAAGGCAGGGGGAGGTTCTAACTATGGCTACACCTTC
TRBV24-1	TRBJ1-5	NA	few	CATGQGFNQPQHF	TGTGCCACCGGTCAGGGGTTCAATCAGCCCCAGCATTTT
TRBV18	TRBJ1-5	NA	few	CASSGAGVGQPQHF	TGTGCCAGCTCCGGGGCAGGGGTGGGTCAGCCCCAGCATTTT
TRBV2	TRBJ1-5	TRBD1	NA	CASRRDRSGDQPQHF	TGTGCCAGCAGAAGGGACAGGTCAGGAGATCAGCCCCAGCATTTT
TRBV4-1	TRBJ1-1	TRBD1	NA	CASSQGQGLFEAFF	TGCGCCAGCAGCCAAGGACAGGGGTTATTTGAAGCTTTCTTT
TRBV3-1	TRBJ1-1	NA	few	CASSPTHSDTEAFF	TGTGCCAGCAGCCCCACTCACAGCGACACTGAAGCTTTCTTT
TRBV18	TRBJ1-1	NA	many	CASSPFEQNTEAFF	TGTGCCAGCTCACCCTTCGAGCAAAACACTGAAGCTTTCTTT
TRBV20-1	TRBJ1-5	NA	many	CSARDPGYNQPQHF	TGCAGTGCTAGAGATCCGGGGTACAATCAGCCCCAGCATTTT
TRBV14	TRBJ2-5	NA	few	CASSQVWAAQETQYF	TGTGCCAGCAGCCAAGTATGGGCAGCCCAAGAGACCCAGTACTTC
TRBV29-1	TRBJ2-5	NA	medium-sized	CSVEGSVSETQYF	TGCAGCGTTGAAGGCAGTGTGTCGGAGACCCAGTACTTC
TRBV6-2/TRBV6-3	TRBJ2-6	TRBD2	many	CASSDAGLGSGANVLTF	TGTGCCAGCAGTGATGCGGGACTAGGCTCCGGGGCCAACGTCCTGACTTTC
TRBV30	TRBJ1-2	NA	NA	CAWSLLRTTGRTNYGYTF	TGTGCCTGGAGTCTACTCCGGACCACCGGGAGAACTAACTATGGCTACACCTTC
TRBV10-2	TRBJ2-3	TRBD2	NA	CASYGRPWADTQYF	TGCGCATCATACGGGAGGCCGTGGGCAGATACGCAGTATTTT
TRBV18	TRBJ1-6	NA	many	CASSPYLTGSSYNSPLHF	TGTGCCAGCTCACCATACCTCACGGGGAGCTCCTATAATTCACCCCTCCACTTT
TRBV7-2	TRBJ1-1	NA	many	CASTLQRNTEAFF	TGTGCCAGCACCCTTCAGAGGAACACTGAAGCTTTCTTT
TRBV3-1	TRBJ2-4	NA	few	CASSRGGPKNIQYF	TGTGCCAGCAGCCGCGGAGGGCCCAAAAACATTCAGTACTTC
TRBV4-1	TRBJ2-1	NA	many	CASSQESYSYNEQFF	TGCGCCAGCAGCCAAGAGAGCTACTCCTACAATGAGCAGTTCTTC
TRBV12-3/TRBV12-4	TRBJ1-1	TRBD1	few	CASSPGQGSDTEAFF	TGTGCCAGCAGTCCGGGACAGGGTTCGGACACTGAAGCTTTCTTT
TRBV12-3/TRBV12-4	TRBJ2-3	TRBD1	few	CASSPVGQVDTQYF	TGTGCCAGCAGCCCTGTGGGACAGGTAGATACGCAGTATTTT